The 17 T cell receptor beta chains below all came from one sample that was sequenced in a study of control samples from healthy donors and cancer patients. Clones were sequenced by immunoSEQ multiplex PCR, and TCRdb holds only the in-frame ones, with some missing. The sample has over 100,000 clones, approximately 90% seen once. The sample consisted of blood. These receptors came from a woman aged 18-30 years in good health.

The chain joins TRBV11-3 to TRBJ2-3; 10 bases align to TRBD2. V was pared by 5 bases and J by 6 bases, with 5 bases of the junction left unmatched. The V gene's germline CDR1 is SGHNT and CDR2 YENEEA. The CDR3 extends over 14 amino acids. The CDR3 DNA is TGTGCCAGCAGCAAGCGGGGGGGCAGTGATACGCAGTATTTT. This translates into CASSKRGGSDTQYF.

The genes are TRBV5-8 and TRBJ1-1; D is unresolved. Trimming removed 1 base from V and 5 bases from J, with 9 bases in between. Germline CDR1 is SGHTS and CDR2 is YDEGEE. This CDR3 contains 13 residues. The CDR3 DNA sequence: TGTGCCAGCAGCTTGAGGGTAGGGACTGAAGCTTTCTTT. This codes for CASSLRVGTEAFF.

The chain carries TRBV27 and TRBJ1-6; weak D call: TRBD1 (6 bases). This CDR3 has 16 amino acids. V lost 3 bases, J lost 4 bases, and 13 bases lay in between. Germline V gene data show CDR1 as MNHEY and CDR2 as SMNVEV (reference sequence). The chain's CDR3 is CASSFYTGTYNSPLHF. CDR3 nucleotides: TGTGCCAGCAGTTTTTATACAGGGACTTATAATTCACCCCTCCACTTT.

This clone was detected once. The chain links TRBV19 to TRBJ2-3; D gene unclear. The CDR3 sequence is 13 residues long. Germline-derived CDR1 and CDR2 are LNHDA and SQIVND (reference sequence). V was shortened by 7 bases and J by 5 bases, with 13 bases between the two germline ends. The DNA of the CDR3 is TGTGCCAGTACCTCTCGGGCTGGAGATACGCAGTATTTT. This gives the protein CASTSRAGDTQYF.

The rearrangement joins TRBV7-9 to TRBJ1-2; D might be TRBD1 (5 bases). This CDR3 region has 15 residues. The V end was cut by 1 base, the J end by 4 bases, with 13 bases between. Per germline, CDR1 SEHNR and CDR2 FQNEAQ (reference sequence). CDR3 region: CASSLVSGRIYGYTF. In nucleotides, the CDR3 is TGTGCCAGCAGCTTAGTGTCGGGACGGATCTATGGCTACACCTTC. The full variable domain, completed using reference TRBV7-9 and TRBJ1-2, is DTGVSQNPRHKITKRGQNVTFRCDPISEHNRLYWYRQTLGQGPEFLTYFQNEAQLEKSRLLSDRFSAERPKGSFSTLEIQRTEQGDSAMYLCASSLVSGRIYGYTFGSGTRLTVV.

Worth noting for this clone: One end of the junction does not line up with germline, which may come from a read error. The chain uses TRBV2 and TRBJ1-2, with a weak D call TRBD1 (5 bases). Germline CDR1 SNHLY, CDR2 FYNNEI. The CDR3 runs to 14 residues. Here the CDR3 reads CASSEGGRLGAGAF. The CDR3 DNA sequence: TGTGCCAGCAGTGAAGGGGGAAGATTAGGGGCGGGTGCCTTC.

J is TRBJ1-6 and V is TRBV5-1; possible D gene TRBD1, 6 bases. V shed 4 bases and J shed 12 bases, with 20 bases lying between them. The CDR3 runs 15 residues. In germline, CDR1 is SGHRS, CDR2 YFSETQ. The DNA for the CDR3 is TGCGCCAGCAGCGAACAGGGAGCGGAAACACGACCCCTCCACTTT. Amino acids: CASSEQGAETRPLHF.

The chain recombines TRBV7-8 with TRBJ2-4; D is unresolved. Germline V lookup: CDR1 SGHVS, CDR2 FQNEAQ. The CDR3 length is 18 residues. The germline V and J ends were trimmed by 0 bases and 0 bases, with 15 bases remaining between them. CDR3 protein: CASSLASSGGIAKNIQYF. In nucleotides, the CDR3 is TGTGCCAGCAGCTTAGCGTCCTCAGGCGGAATAGCCAAAAACATTCAGTACTTC.

The chain links TRBV27 to TRBJ2-1; possibly TRBD2 for D (6 bases). V lost 3 bases and J 2 bases, leaving 11 bases between the germline ends. The CDR3 covers 15 residues. Germline V gene lookup returns CDR1 MNHEY and CDR2 SMNVEV (reference sequence). Written as DNA, the CDR3 is TGTGCCAGCAGTTTCCCGGGGGACGCCTACAATGAGCAGTTCTTC. It codes for CASSFPGDAYNEQFF.

This chain joins TRBV13 and TRBJ2-7; no definite D call. Germline CDR1 PRHDT, CDR2 FYEKMQ (reference sequence). Trimming left V 2 bases short and J 5 bases short, with 13 bases between. This CDR3 region has 14 residues. CDR3 region: CASSLRNSLHEQYF. CDR3 in DNA: TGTGCCAGCAGCTTAAGAAATTCGCTCCACGAGCAGTACTTC.

The chain recombines TRBV19 with TRBJ1-5; a possible D gene is TRBD1 (5 bases). Trimming removed 5 bases at V and 5 bases at J, with 10 bases between. From germline, CDR1 is LNHDA and CDR2 SQIVND (reference sequence). CDR3 size: 13 residues. For the CDR3, the DNA is TGTGCCAGTAGTCCAGGGCGGGATCAGCCCCAGCATTTT. Protein product: CASSPGRDQPQHF.

The rearrangement links TRBV28 to TRBJ2-5; D unclear. CDR1 and CDR2 (germline): MDHEN, SYDVKM. There are 12 residues in the CDR3. The V gene lost 7 bases and the J gene lost 4 bases, with 10 bases spanning the gap. The CDR3 bases are TGTGCCAGCAAGTCTCCTTTAGAGACCCAGTACTTC. Translated: CASKSPLETQYF. The full variable domain, its missing parts supplied by reference TRBV28 and TRBJ2-5, is DVKVTQSSRYLVKRTGEKVFLECVQDMDHENMFWYRQDPGLGLRLIYFSYDVKMKEKGDIPEGYSVSREKKERFSLILESASTNQTSMYLCASKSPLETQYFGPGTRLLVL.

This CDR3 is CASSIRLAGASYNEQFF. CDR3 DNA sequence: TGTGCCAGTAGTATCCGACTAGCGGGCGCCTCCTACAATGAGCAGTTCTTC. The chain combines TRBV19 with TRBJ2-1, with 10 bases matching TRBD2. This CDR3 has 17 residues. With V trimmed by 3 bases and J by 0 bases, 5 bases remained unmatched. CDR1 and CDR2 from the germline V gene are LNHDA and SQIVND (reference sequence).

The CDR3 loop reads CASSIVGAAYGYTF. The CDR3 coding sequence is TGTGCCAGTAGTATAGTAGGGGCGGCCTATGGCTACACCTTC. This chain joins TRBV19 and TRBJ1-2; weak D call: TRBD1 (5 bases). Germline V CDR1 and CDR2: LNHDA, SQIVND (reference sequence). This CDR3 contains 14 residues. Trimming cost V 1 base and J 4 bases, with 10 bases left between them.

The chain uses TRBV15 and TRBJ1-3; D is possibly TRBD1 (5 bases). The CDR3 covers 14 residues. V lost 1 base and J lost 4, with 8 bases in between. CDR1 and CDR2 from the germline V gene are LNHNV and YYDKDF (reference sequence). In DNA, the CDR3 is TGTGCCACCAGCAGAGGGGACGGAGGAAACACCATATATTTT. Protein product: CATSRGDGGNTIYF.

The V gene is TRBV7-2, the J gene TRBJ2-5; TRBD2 agrees at 11 bases. This CDR3 has 19 residues. Germline-derived CDR1 and CDR2 are SGHTA and FQGNSA. V shed 5 bases, J shed 5 bases, and the junction held 19 bases outside the gene matches. DNA of the CDR3: TGTGCCAGCAGCCCCCCCTTTAGCGGGGGGGCTCTCGGTTCGGAGACCCAGTACTTC. This translates into CASSPPFSGGALGSETQYF.

V gene TRBV7-9 combines with J gene TRBJ2-5, with D uncertain. Germline V CDR1 and CDR2: SEHNR, FQNEAQ (reference sequence). Trimming removed 7 bases at V and 5 bases at J, with 14 bases between. There are 13 residues in the CDR3. The CDR3 DNA is TGTGCCAGCATCAGGACGCAAGGGGAGACCCAGTACTTC. It specifies CASIRTQGETQYF.